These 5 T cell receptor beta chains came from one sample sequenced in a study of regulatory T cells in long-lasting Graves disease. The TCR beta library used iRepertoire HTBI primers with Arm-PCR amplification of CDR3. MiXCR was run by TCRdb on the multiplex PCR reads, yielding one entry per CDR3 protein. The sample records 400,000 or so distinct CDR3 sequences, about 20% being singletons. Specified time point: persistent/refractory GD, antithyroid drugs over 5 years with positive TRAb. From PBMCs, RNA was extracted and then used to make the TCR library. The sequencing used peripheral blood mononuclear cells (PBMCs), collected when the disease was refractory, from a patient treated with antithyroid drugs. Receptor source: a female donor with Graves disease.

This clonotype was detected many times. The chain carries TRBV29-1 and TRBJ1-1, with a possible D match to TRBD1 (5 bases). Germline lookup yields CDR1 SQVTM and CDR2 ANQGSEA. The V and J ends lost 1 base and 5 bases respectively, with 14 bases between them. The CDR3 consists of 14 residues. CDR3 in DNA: TGCAGCGTTGAAGGAGACAGCGCCGCAACTGAAGCTTTCTTT. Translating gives CSVEGDSAATEAFF.

CDR3 residues: CASQSGSYEQYF. Here the CDR3 DNA reads TGCGCCAGCCAATCGGGGTCCTACGAGCAGTACTTC. This chain joins TRBV5-1 and TRBJ2-7, with a tentative D call TRBD2 (5 bases). V was clipped by 7 bases and J by 1 base, with 9 bases between them. There are 12 residues in the CDR3. Germline loops: CDR1 SGHRS, CDR2 YFSETQ.

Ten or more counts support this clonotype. The chain's CDR3 is CASRGGQGYTGELFF. In nucleotides, the CDR3 is TGTGCCAGCAGGGGGGGACAGGGTTACACCGGGGAGCTGTTTTTT. The chain links TRBV2 to TRBJ2-2; 9 nucleotides match TRBD1. The CDR3 length is 15 residues. Germline V CDR1 and CDR2: SNHLY, FYNNEI. V dropped 6 bases and J dropped 3; count of bases not matched to a gene: 5.

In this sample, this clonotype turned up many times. The DNA of the CDR3 is TGTGCCAGCAGCCCGTTCGGGACTAGCGGGAGCTACGAGCAGTACTTC. This codes for CASSPFGTSGSYEQYF. This chain joins TRBV7-2 and TRBJ2-7; 14 nucleotides align to TRBD2. This CDR3 is 16 amino acids long. After removal of 5 bases from V and 3 bases from J, the junction contained 6 bases not matched to a gene. Germline assignment: CDR1 SGHTA and CDR2 FQGNSA.

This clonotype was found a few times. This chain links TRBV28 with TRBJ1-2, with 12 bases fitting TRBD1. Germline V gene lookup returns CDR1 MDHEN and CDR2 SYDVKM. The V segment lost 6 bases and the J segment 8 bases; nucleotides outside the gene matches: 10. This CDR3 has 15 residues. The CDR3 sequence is CASSLRGTGGPGYTF. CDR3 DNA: TGTGCCAGCAGCCTACGGGGGACAGGGGGCCCGGGCTACACCTTC.